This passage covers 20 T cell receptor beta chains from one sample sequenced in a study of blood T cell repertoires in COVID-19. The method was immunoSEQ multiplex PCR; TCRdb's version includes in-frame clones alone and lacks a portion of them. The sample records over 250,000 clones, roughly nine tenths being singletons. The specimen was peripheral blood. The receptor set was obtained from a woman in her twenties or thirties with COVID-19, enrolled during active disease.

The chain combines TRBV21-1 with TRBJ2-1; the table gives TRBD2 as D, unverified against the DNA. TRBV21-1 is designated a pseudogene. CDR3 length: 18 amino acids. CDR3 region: CASRTGLAGVMGGNEQFF. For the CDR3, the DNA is TGTGCCAGCAGAACGGGACTAGCGGGAGTAATGGGCGGCAATGAGCAGTTCTTC.

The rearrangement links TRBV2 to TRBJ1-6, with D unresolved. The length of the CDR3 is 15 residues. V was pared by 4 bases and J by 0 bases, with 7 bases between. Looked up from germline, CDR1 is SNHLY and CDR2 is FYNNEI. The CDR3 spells CASSGESSYNSPLHF. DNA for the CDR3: TGTGCCAGCAGTGGAGAGAGCTCCTATAATTCACCCCTCCACTTT.

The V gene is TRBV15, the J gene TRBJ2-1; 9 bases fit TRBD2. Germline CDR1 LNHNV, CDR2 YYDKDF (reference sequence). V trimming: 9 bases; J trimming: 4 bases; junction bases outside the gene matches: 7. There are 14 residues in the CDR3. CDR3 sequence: CATNLAGVYNEQFF. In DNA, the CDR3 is TGTGCCACAAACTTAGCGGGAGTTTACAATGAGCAGTTCTTC. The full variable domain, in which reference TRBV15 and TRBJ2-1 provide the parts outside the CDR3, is DAMVIQNPRYQVTQFGKPVTLSCSQTLNHNVMYWYQQKSSQAPKLLFHYYDKDFNNEADTPDNFQSRRPNTSFCFLDIRSPGLGDTAMYLCATNLAGVYNEQFFGPGTRLTVL.

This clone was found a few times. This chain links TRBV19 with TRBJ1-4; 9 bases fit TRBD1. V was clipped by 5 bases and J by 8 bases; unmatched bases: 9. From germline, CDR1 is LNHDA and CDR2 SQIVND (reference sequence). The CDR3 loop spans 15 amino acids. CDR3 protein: CASSVYAGTGEKLFF. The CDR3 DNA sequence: TGTGCCAGTAGTGTCTACGCCGGGACAGGGGAAAAACTGTTTTTT.

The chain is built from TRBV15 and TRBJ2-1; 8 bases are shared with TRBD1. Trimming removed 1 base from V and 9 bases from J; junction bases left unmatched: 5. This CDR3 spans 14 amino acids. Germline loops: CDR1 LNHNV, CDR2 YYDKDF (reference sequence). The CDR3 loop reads CATSRGRGQSEQFF. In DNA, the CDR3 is TGTGCCACCAGCAGAGGCAGGGGGCAGAGTGAGCAGTTCTTC. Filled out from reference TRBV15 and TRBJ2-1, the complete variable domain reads DAMVIQNPRYQVTQFGKPVTLSCSQTLNHNVMYWYQQKSSQAPKLLFHYYDKDFNNEADTPDNFQSRRPNTSFCFLDIRSPGLGDTAMYLCATSRGRGQSEQFFGPGTRLTVL.

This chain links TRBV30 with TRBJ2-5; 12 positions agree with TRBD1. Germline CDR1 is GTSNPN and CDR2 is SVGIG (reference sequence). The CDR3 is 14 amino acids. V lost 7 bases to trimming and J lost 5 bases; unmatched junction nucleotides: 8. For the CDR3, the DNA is TGTGCCTCGTCCGGGACAGGGGGCGCGGAGACCCAGTACTTC. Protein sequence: CASSGTGGAETQYF.

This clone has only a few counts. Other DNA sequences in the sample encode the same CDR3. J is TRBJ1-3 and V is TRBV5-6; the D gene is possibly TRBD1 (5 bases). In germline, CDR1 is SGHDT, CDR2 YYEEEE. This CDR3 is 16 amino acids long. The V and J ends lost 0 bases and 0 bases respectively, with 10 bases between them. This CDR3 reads CASSLGQLFSGNTIYF. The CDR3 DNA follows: TGTGCCAGCAGCTTGGGACAGCTCTTCTCTGGAAACACCATATATTTT.

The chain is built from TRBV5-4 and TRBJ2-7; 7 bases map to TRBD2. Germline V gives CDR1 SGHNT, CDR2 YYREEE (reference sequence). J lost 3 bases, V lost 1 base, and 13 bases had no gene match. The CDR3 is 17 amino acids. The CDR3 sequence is CASSLSSGTPGLYEQYF. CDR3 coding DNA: TGTGCCAGCAGCTTGTCTAGCGGAACCCCGGGGCTCTACGAGCAGTACTTC.

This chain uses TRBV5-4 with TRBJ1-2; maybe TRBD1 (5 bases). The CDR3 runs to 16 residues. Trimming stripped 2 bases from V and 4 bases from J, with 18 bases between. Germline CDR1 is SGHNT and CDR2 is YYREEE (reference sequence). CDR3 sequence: CASSFPDSKAFYGYTF. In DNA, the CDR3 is TGTGCCAGCAGCTTCCCCGACAGTAAGGCGTTCTATGGCTACACCTTC.

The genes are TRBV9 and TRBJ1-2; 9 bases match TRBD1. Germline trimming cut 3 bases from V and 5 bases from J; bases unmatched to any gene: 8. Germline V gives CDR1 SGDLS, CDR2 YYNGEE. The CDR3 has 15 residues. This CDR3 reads CASSAAGTGIYGYTF. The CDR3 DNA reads TGTGCCAGCAGCGCCGCCGGGACAGGGATATATGGCTACACCTTC. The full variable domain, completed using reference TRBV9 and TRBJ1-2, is DSGVTQTPKHLITATGQRVTLRCSPRSGDLSVYWYQQSLDQGLQFLIQYYNGEERAKGNILERFSAQQFPDLHSELNLSSLELGDSALYFCASSAAGTGIYGYTFGSGTRLTVV.

In DNA form, the CDR3 reads TGTGCCAGCAGCTTAGTACCAGGGAACTATGGCTACACCTTC. Translation gives CASSLVPGNYGYTF. The chain has TRBV7-2 and TRBJ1-2, with D possibly being TRBD1 (5 bases). V was clipped by 1 base and J by 2 bases, with 8 bases between them. Looked up from germline, CDR1 is SGHTA and CDR2 is FQGNSA. This CDR3 spans 14 amino acids.

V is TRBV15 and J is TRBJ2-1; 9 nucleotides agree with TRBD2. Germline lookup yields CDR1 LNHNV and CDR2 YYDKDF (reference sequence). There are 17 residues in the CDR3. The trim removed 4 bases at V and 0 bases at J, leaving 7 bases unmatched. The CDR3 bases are TGTGCCACCAGCATGGACACTAGCGGGTTCTCCTACAATGAGCAGTTCTTC. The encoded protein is CATSMDTSGFSYNEQFF.

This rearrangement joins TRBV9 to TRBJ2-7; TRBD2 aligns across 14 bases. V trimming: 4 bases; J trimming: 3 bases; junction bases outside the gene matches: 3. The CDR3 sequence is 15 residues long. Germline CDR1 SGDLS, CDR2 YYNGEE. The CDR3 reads CASSPGLAGGYEQYF. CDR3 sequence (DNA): TGTGCCAGCAGCCCTGGACTAGCGGGGGGCTACGAGCAGTACTTC.

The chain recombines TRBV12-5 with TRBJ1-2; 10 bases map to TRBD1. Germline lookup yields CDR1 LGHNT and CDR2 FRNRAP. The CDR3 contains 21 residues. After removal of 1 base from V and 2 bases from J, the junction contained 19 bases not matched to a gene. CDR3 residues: CASGLDGGVLGQGTSNYGYTF. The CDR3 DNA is TGTGCTAGTGGTTTGGACGGGGGGGTATTGGGACAGGGGACGTCGAACTATGGCTACACCTTC.

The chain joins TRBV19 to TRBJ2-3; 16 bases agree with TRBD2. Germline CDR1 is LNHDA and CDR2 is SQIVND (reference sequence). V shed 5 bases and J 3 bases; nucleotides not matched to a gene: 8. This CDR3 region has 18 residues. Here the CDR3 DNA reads TGTGCCAGTAGTCTTTCGGGACTAGCGGGAGGGAGGACAGATACGCAGTATTTT. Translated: CASSLSGLAGGRTDTQYF.

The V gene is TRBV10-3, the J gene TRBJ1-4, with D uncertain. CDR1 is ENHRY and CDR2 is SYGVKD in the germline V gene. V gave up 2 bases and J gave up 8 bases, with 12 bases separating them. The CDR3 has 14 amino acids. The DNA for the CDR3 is TGTGCCATCAGTGAGGGTCAAGGCGGCGAAAAACTGTTTTTT. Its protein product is CAISEGQGGEKLFF.

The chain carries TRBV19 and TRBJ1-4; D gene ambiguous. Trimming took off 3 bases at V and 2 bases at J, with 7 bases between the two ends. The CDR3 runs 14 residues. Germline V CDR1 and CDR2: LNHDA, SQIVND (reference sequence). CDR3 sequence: CASSITATNEKLFF. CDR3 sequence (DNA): TGTGCCAGTAGTATTACAGCTACTAATGAAAAACTGTTTTTT.

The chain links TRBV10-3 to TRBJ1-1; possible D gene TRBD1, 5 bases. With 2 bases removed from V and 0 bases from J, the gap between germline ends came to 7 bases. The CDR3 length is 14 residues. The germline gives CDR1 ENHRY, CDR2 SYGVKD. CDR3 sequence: CAISEGAVNTEAFF. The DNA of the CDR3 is TGTGCCATCAGTGAGGGGGCGGTGAACACTGAAGCTTTCTTT.

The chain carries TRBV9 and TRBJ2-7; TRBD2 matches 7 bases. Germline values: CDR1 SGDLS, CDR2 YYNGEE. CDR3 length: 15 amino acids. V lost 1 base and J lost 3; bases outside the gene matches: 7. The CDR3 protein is CASSVSAGDYYEQYF. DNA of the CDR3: TGTGCCAGCAGCGTATCGGCGGGAGATTACTACGAGCAGTACTTC.

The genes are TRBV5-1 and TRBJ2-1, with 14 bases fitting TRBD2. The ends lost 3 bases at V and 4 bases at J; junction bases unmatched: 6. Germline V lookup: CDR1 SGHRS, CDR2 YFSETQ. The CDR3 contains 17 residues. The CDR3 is CASSSGTSGSGYNEQFF. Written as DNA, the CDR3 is TGCGCCAGCAGCTCCGGGACTAGCGGGAGTGGTTACAATGAGCAGTTCTTC.